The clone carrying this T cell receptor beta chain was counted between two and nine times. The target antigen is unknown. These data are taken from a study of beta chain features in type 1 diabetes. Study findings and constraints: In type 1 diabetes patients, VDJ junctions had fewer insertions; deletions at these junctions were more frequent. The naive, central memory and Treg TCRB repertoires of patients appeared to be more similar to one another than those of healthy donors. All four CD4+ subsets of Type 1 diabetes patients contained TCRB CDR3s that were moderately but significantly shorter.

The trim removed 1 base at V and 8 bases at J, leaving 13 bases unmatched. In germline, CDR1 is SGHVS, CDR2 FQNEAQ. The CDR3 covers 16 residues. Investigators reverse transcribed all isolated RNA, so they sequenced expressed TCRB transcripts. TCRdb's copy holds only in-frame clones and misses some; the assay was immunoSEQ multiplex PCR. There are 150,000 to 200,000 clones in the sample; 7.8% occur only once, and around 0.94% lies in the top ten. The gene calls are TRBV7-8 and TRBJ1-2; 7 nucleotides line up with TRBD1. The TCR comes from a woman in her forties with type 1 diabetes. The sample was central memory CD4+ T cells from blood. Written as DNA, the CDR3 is TGTGCCAGCAGCTTAGGAAGGGGGAGACAGGGCGGCGGCTACACCTTC. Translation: CASSLGRGRQGGGYTF.